In this sample, the clone carrying this TCR beta chain turned up many times. Its antigen is still unknown. This specimen comes from a study of spatial heterogeneity in lung cancer. Overall study: Beta-chain sequences consistently outnumbered alpha-chain sequences in detection. Raw reads showed each unique TCR and UMI combination turning up more than ten times on average. Whole-study findings and limits: Ubiquitous, expanded tumor-derived TCRs were more frequently observed in blood at resection than at follow-up.

Specified time point: blood at routine non-recurrence follow-up after resection. The study sequenced unsorted whole RNA from tumor, nontumor lung or frozen PBMC. Germline CDR1 and CDR2: MDHEN and SYDVKM. The CDR3 runs to 16 residues. Trimming took 6 bases from V and 1 from J; bases not matched to a gene: 7. On each TCR cDNA molecule, a unique molecular identifier was present. TCRdb used MiXCR to reprocess the 5' RACE reads, holding one entry per CDR3 protein. The table has some 120,000 distinct CDR3 sequences, over 9% seen once; the top ten hold around 16%. This clonotype was obtained from a male donor with early-stage non-small cell lung cancer. This specimen was PBMCs, taken at follow-up. The chain uses TRBV28 and TRBJ1-5, with TRBD1 identical over 9 bases. CDR3 residues: CASRRTGTGSNQPQHF. Written as DNA, the CDR3 is TGTGCCAGCAGGAGAACCGGGACAGGGAGCAATCAGCCCCAGCATTTT.